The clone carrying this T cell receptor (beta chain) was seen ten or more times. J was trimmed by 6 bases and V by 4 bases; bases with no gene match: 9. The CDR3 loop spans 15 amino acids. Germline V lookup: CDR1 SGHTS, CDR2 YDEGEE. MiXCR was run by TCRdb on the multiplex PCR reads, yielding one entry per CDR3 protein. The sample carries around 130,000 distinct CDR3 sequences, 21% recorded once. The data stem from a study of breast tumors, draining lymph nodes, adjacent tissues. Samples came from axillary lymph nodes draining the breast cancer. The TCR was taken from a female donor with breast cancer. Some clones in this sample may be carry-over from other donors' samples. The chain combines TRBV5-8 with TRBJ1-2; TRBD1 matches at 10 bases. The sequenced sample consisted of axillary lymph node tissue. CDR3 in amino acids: CASSVGQGQGDGYTF. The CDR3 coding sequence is TGTGCCAGCAGCGTGGGACAGGGGCAGGGAGATGGCTACACCTTC.